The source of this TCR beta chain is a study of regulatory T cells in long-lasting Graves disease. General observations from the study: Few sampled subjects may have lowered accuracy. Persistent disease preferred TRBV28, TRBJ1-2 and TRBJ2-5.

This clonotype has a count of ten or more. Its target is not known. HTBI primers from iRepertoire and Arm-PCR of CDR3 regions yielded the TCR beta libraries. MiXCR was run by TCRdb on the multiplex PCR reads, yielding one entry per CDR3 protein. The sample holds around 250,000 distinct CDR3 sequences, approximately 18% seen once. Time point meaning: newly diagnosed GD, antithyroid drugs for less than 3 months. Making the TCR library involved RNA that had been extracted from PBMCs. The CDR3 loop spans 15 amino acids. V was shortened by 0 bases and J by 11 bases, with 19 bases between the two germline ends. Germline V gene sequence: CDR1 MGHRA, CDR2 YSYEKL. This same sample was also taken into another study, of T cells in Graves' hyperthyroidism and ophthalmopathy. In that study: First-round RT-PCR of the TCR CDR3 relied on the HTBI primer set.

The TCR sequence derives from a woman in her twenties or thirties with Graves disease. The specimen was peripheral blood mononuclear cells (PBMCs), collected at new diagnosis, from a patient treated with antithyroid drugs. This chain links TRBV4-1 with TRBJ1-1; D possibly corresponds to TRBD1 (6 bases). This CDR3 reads CASSQDGSGAFGAFF. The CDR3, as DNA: TGCGCCAGCAGCCAAGATGGGTCAGGGGCCTTTGGGGCTTTCTTT.